These 18 T cell receptor beta chains originate from one sample sequenced in a study of low-dose radiotherapy and immunotherapy resistance in tumors. Documented time point: before trial treatment. Covering alpha and beta chains, TRAV- and TRBV-specific primers were used for the first-strand cDNA. For amplifying TCRs, the PCR ran for around 20 cycles with Phusion, which was used together with a constant-region primer and the adapter on the V primers. TCRdb ran MiXCR on the reads and lists one entry per CDR3 protein. This table holds 55,000 to 80,000 distinct CDR3 sequences, about 25% found once. The starting material was PBMCs, obtained before treatment. Source of these receptors: a male donor with rectosigmoid adenocarcinoma.

This clonotype was observed many times. The V call is TRBV4-2, the J call TRBJ2-1; 8 bases agree with TRBD2. Germline CDR1 reads LGHNA; CDR2 reads YNFKEQ. J gave up 4 bases and V 1 base, and 6 bases lay outside the gene matches. There are 16 residues in the CDR3. The DNA for the CDR3 is TGTGCCAGCAGCCAAGGGACGGGGGGGCCTTACAATGAGCAGTTCTTC. It specifies CASSQGTGGPYNEQFF.

This clonotype showed up many times. The V and J genes are TRBV25-1 and TRBJ1-1; 10 nucleotides match TRBD1. The CDR3 contains 21 residues. Germline CDR1 and CDR2: MGHDK and SYGVNS. J lost 4 bases, V lost 1 base, and 21 bases had no gene match. CDR3 DNA: TGTGCCAGCAGTGAATTAAATCTTGGTAGGGGACAGGGGTTTTGGGCCACTGAAGCTTTCTTT. This gives the protein CASSELNLGRGQGFWATEAFF. The full variable domain, its missing parts supplied by reference TRBV25-1 and TRBJ1-1, is EADIYQTPRYLVIGTGKKITLECSQTMGHDKMYWYQQDPGMELHLIHYSYGVNSTEKGDLSSESTVSRIRTEHFPLTLESARPSHTSQYLCASSELNLGRGQGFWATEAFFGQGTRLTVV.

This clonotype was picked up many times. This rearrangement joins TRBV20-1 to TRBJ2-7; D may be TRBD1 (6 bases). CDR3 length: 11 residues. The V end lost 7 bases, the J end lost 3 bases, and 10 bases lay between the germline ends. Looked up from germline, CDR1 is DFQATT and CDR2 is SNEGSKA (reference sequence). CDR3 residues: CSVVQGYEQYF. In nucleotides, the CDR3 is TGCAGTGTTGTACAGGGCTACGAGCAGTACTTC.

This clonotype was seen ten or more times. V and J are TRBV6-5 and TRBJ2-3; 7 bases map to TRBD2. Germline V gives CDR1 MNHEY, CDR2 SVGAGI. The CDR3 runs 14 residues. Germline trimming cut 2 bases from V and 3 bases from J; bases unmatched to any gene: 2. This CDR3 reads CASSYGGETDTQYF. The CDR3 nucleotides read TGTGCCAGCAGTTACGGGGGGGAGACAGATACGCAGTATTTT.

This clonotype has ten or more counts. The gene calls are TRBV23-1 and TRBJ2-1, with D tentatively TRBD2 (6 bases). Being an ORF, TRBV23-1 has a function that is uncertain. There are 14 residues in the CDR3. V was shortened by 0 bases and J by 8 bases, with 11 bases between the two germline ends. In DNA, the CDR3 is TGCGCCAGCAGTCAATCGATCGGAGGGGATGAGCAGTTCTTC. Translation gives CASSQSIGGDEQFF.

On this clonotype: Given a far larger clone just one base away, this is likely a sequencing read error. The V gene is TRBV6-8, the J gene TRBJ1-2; no clear D gene. The V gene's germline CDR1 is MNHGY and CDR2 SAAAGT. This CDR3 region has 13 residues. CDR3 residues: CAASPRTNYGYSF. In DNA, the CDR3 is TGTGCCGCGTCCCCCCGGACTAACTATGGCTACAGCTTC.

Ten or more counts support this clonotype. V is TRBV4-2 and J is TRBJ2-7; maybe TRBD1 (5 bases). Germline CDR1 LGHNA, CDR2 YNFKEQ. The CDR3 consists of 16 residues. Trimming stripped 0 bases from V and 5 bases from J, with 17 bases between. The CDR3, as DNA: TGTGCCAGCAGCCAAGATTTTCAGGGAATGAGGAACGAGCAGTACTTC. Amino acids: CASSQDFQGMRNEQYF.

This clonotype is medium-sized by share. The chain couples TRBV28 to TRBJ2-3; D is unresolved. Per the germline V gene, CDR1 is MDHEN and CDR2 is SYDVKM. V was trimmed by 3 bases and J by 3 bases, leaving 10 bases between them. The CDR3 length is 14 residues. CDR3 protein: CASSFLSGTDTQYF. The CDR3 DNA reads TGTGCCAGCAGTTTTCTGTCCGGGACAGATACGCAGTATTTT.

This clonotype was picked up many times. The genes are TRBV29-1 and TRBJ2-7, with a weak D call TRBD1 (6 bases). Looked up from germline, CDR1 is SQVTM and CDR2 is ANQGSEA. The V and J ends lost 2 bases and 2 bases respectively, with 10 bases between them. This CDR3 is 13 amino acids long. For the CDR3, the DNA is TGCAGCGTTGAACAGGGGCGGACCTACGAGCAGTACTTC. Translation gives CSVEQGRTYEQYF.

This clonotype was seen ten or more times. The rearrangement joins TRBV28 to TRBJ2-1, with 9 bases lining up with TRBD1. The CDR3 is 15 residues long. The germline gives CDR1 MDHEN, CDR2 SYDVKM. Germline trimming cut 7 bases from V and 7 bases from J; bases unmatched to any gene: 11. CDR3 amino acids: CASTRRDRVRNEQFF. The CDR3 DNA is TGTGCCAGCACTCGAAGGGACAGGGTAAGGAATGAGCAGTTCTTC.

This clonotype was recorded many times. As DNA, the CDR3 is TGTGCCAGCAGCTTCGACCCCAATCAGCCCCAGCATTTT. This translates into CASSFDPNQPQHF. This chain links TRBV7-2 with TRBJ1-5; no clear D gene. Between the trimmed V and J ends, which lost 3 bases and 3 bases, there was a span of 6 bases. Per the germline V gene, CDR1 is SGHTA and CDR2 is FQGNSA. The CDR3 contains 13 residues.

V and J are TRBV10-3 and TRBJ2-5; possible D gene TRBD2, 6 bases. Germline V gene lookup returns CDR1 ENHRY and CDR2 SYGVKD. Between the trimmed V and J ends, which lost 3 bases and 7 bases, there was a span of 12 bases. CDR3 length: 13 amino acids. As DNA, the CDR3 is TGTGCCATCAGTGAAGGAGGGTTGGGGACCCAGTACTTC. This codes for CAISEGGLGTQYF.

The chain combines TRBV5-5 with TRBJ1-2; D not resolved. V was pared by 3 bases and J by 1 base, with 16 bases between. The germline CDR1 and CDR2 sequences are SGHKS and YYEKEE (reference sequence). The length of the CDR3 is 16 residues. Written as DNA, the CDR3 is TGTGCCAGCAGCTCGCGGGCCTTTTCCGTTAACTATGGCTACACCTTC. Protein sequence: CASSSRAFSVNYGYTF.

The V and J genes are TRBV7-9 and TRBJ2-1, with TRBD1 matching over 9 bases. V shed 2 bases, J shed 8 bases, and the junction held 7 bases outside the gene matches. The CDR3 is made up of 15 amino acids. Germline CDR1 is SEHNR and CDR2 is FQNEAQ (reference sequence). Here the CDR3 reads CASSLPGQGTDEQFF. CDR3 sequence (DNA): TGTGCCAGCAGCTTACCGGGACAGGGTACCGATGAGCAGTTCTTC.

As for this clonotype: The limits of the CDR3 on the DNA are not certain, so only TCRdb's listed CDR3 is given. The chain is built from TRBV5-1 and TRBJ2-2; no check of the table's D call, TRBD2, against the DNA was made. The CDR3 has 16 residues if both end residues are counted. CDR1 is SGHRS and CDR2 is YFSETQ in the germline V gene. The CDR3 sequence is CASSQSLAGDGELFFF.

This clonotype was picked up many times. The chain combines TRBV18 with TRBJ1-1; no clear D gene. The germline V and J ends were trimmed by 3 bases and 4 bases, with 3 bases remaining between them. Per the germline V gene, CDR1 is KGHSH and CDR2 is LQKENI. The CDR3 has 11 amino acids. The CDR3 DNA sequence: TGTGCCAGCTCACCGAGCACTGAAGCTTTCTTT. It is translated as CASSPSTEAFF.

This clonotype came up many times. The chain carries TRBV2 and TRBJ1-2; 7 nucleotides match TRBD1. Looked up from germline, CDR1 is SNHLY and CDR2 is FYNNEI. CDR3 size: 13 residues. With 2 bases clipped from V and 3 bases from J, the junction kept 0 bases outside the gene matches. In nucleotides, the CDR3 is TGTGCCAGCAGTGAACAGGGGGACTATGGCTACACCTTC. It translates to CASSEQGDYGYTF.

This clonotype has at least ten counts. The rearrangement links TRBV29-1 to TRBJ1-4; 8 positions agree with TRBD1. V lost 7 bases and J lost 8; bases outside the gene matches: 3. CDR1 and CDR2 (germline): SQVTM, ANQGSEA. This CDR3 has 11 amino acids. CDR3 bases: TGCAGCGCAGGACAGGGCGAAAAACTGTTTTTT. It translates to CSAGQGEKLFF.